Each of the 19 T cell receptor beta chains below was sequenced from the same sample in a study of cytomegalovirus exposure and HLA in healthy donors. PCR used 60 Vbeta primers and 13 Jbeta primers. Repertoires were generated with immunoSEQ multiplex PCR, while TCRdb's copy carries only in-frame clones and drops some. This table has around 71,000 clones, approximately 70% appearing once. Sequencing was done on a sample of PBMCs. The receptor source for this set is a male donor in good health and CMV-seropositive.

The chain is built from TRBV11-2 and TRBJ2-7; TRBD1 agrees at 8 bases. J lost 9 bases, V lost 5 bases, and 12 bases had no gene match. CDR1 is SGHAT and CDR2 is FQNNGV in the germline V gene. This CDR3 contains 14 residues. CDR3 sequence reads: CASSPLTGEVAQYF. CDR3 sequence (DNA): TGTGCCAGCAGCCCATTGACAGGGGAGGTGGCGCAGTACTTC.

This chain links TRBV11-3 with TRBJ2-5, with 11 nucleotides matching TRBD1. Germline CDR1 reads SGHNT; CDR2 reads YENEEA. The V and J ends lost 1 base and 4 bases, in that order; junction bases with no gene match: 2. This CDR3 spans 15 amino acids. CDR3 sequence reads: CASSLGGTGGETQYF. The CDR3 DNA is TGTGCCAGCAGCTTAGGAGGGACAGGGGGAGAGACCCAGTACTTC.

A single count supports this clone. V usage is TRBV9 and J usage is TRBJ2-3; TRBD2 matches at 8 bases. Unmatched junction bases numbered 9, after V lost 4 bases and J lost 2 bases. Germline CDR1 is SGDLS and CDR2 is YYNGEE. The CDR3 sequence is 16 residues long. CDR3 in amino acids: CASSPRGAGATDTQYF. Here the CDR3 DNA reads TGTGCCAGCAGCCCGCGGGGGGCGGGAGCCACAGATACGCAGTATTTT.

Details on this clone: The junction shows a germline mismatch at one end, possibly a read error. J is TRBJ2-7 and V is TRBV7-9, with TRBD1 matching over 10 bases. There are 16 residues in the CDR3. Germline CDR1 is SEHNR and CDR2 is FQNEAQ (reference sequence). CDR3 in DNA: TGTTCCAGCAGCTTAGCTCAGGGACAGGGGAGCTACGAGCAGTACTTC. Its protein is CSSSLAQGQGSYEQYF.

The V call is TRBV5-5, the J call TRBJ1-2; 8 bases align to TRBD1. CDR1 is SGHKS and CDR2 is YYEKEE in the germline V gene (reference sequence). The ends lost 7 bases at V and 4 bases at J; junction bases unmatched: 3. CDR3 length: 12 residues. The CDR3 loop is CASGDRSYGYTF. Written as DNA, the CDR3 is TGTGCCAGCGGGGACAGGTCCTATGGCTACACCTTC.

This rearrangement joins TRBV30 to TRBJ1-3; the D gene is possibly TRBD1 (5 bases). The V end lost 0 bases, the J end lost 0 bases, and 9 bases lay between the germline ends. There are 15 residues in the CDR3. CDR1 and CDR2 (germline): GTSNPN, SVGIG (reference sequence). The CDR3 region is CAWSVGQGSGNTIYF. CDR3 nucleotide sequence: TGTGCCTGGAGTGTTGGTCAGGGCTCTGGAAACACCATATATTTT.

The chain couples TRBV5-6 to TRBJ1-1; D is possibly TRBD1 (5 bases). This CDR3 contains 16 residues. V was shortened by 0 bases and J by 0 bases, with 12 bases between the two germline ends. Germline lookup yields CDR1 SGHDT and CDR2 YYEEEE. CDR3 coding DNA: TGTGCCAGCAGCTTGGCCAGGGCCCGCTTGAACACTGAAGCTTTCTTT. This codes for CASSLARARLNTEAFF. Looking up the rest from reference TRBV5-6 and TRBJ1-1 gives the full variable domain: DAGVTQSPTHLIKTRGQQVTLRCSPKSGHDTVSWYQQALGQGPQFIFQYYEEEERQRGNFPDRFSGHQFPNYSSELNVNALLLGDSALYLCASSLARARLNTEAFFGQGTRLTVV.

The chain has TRBV7-9 and TRBJ1-1; D might be TRBD1 (6 bases). The CDR3 is 13 residues long. V was trimmed by 7 bases and J by 5 bases, leaving 14 bases between them. Germline V gene data show CDR1 as SEHNR and CDR2 as FQNEAQ (reference sequence). CDR3 protein: CASIPRGGTEAFF. The CDR3 DNA reads as TGTGCCAGCATCCCGAGGGGGGGGACTGAAGCTTTCTTT.

The chain carries TRBV10-2 and TRBJ2-2; 16 bases line up with TRBD2. The length of the CDR3 is 18 residues. Germline V gene data show CDR1 as WSHSY and CDR2 as SAAADI. V was pared by 4 bases and J by 5 bases, with 7 bases of the junction left unmatched. CDR3 nucleotide sequence: TGCGCCAGCAGTGGGGGACTAGCGGGGGGGCCGGGGACCGGGGAGCTGTTTTTT. It codes for CASSGGLAGGPGTGELFF.

The gene calls are TRBV9 and TRBJ1-4; D unresolved. V lost 1 base and J lost 4, with 11 bases in between. The length of the CDR3 is 15 residues. Germline V CDR1 and CDR2: SGDLS, YYNGEE. CDR3 coding DNA: TGTGCCAGCAGCGTAATGGGGAGGAGTAATGAAAAACTGTTTTTT. Its protein product is CASSVMGRSNEKLFF.

The chain employs TRBV21-1 and TRBJ2-6; TRBD1, the table's D call, lacks a check against the DNA. TRBV21-1 is a known pseudogene. This CDR3 is built from 16 residues. CDR3 residues: CASSLRTGSGANVLTF. The CDR3 DNA reads as TGTGCCAGCAGCCTCAGGACAGGGTCTGGGGCCAACGTCCTGACTTTC.

V is TRBV5-1 and J is TRBJ2-3, with TRBD1 matching 8 bases. Unmatched junction bases numbered 6, after V lost 1 base and J lost 2 bases. Germline CDR1 reads SGHRS; CDR2 reads YFSETQ. This CDR3 is built from 16 residues. The CDR3 is CASSLFVQGATDTQYF. In DNA form, the CDR3 reads TGCGCCAGCAGCTTGTTCGTCCAGGGGGCCACAGATACGCAGTATTTT.

This clone has more than one count but fewer than ten. The chain links TRBV7-2 to TRBJ2-7; weak D call: TRBD2 (6 bases). The length of the CDR3 is 13 residues. The ends were cut back, 5 bases at V and 5 bases at J, with 13 bases in the middle. Germline V CDR1 and CDR2: SGHTA, FQGNSA. CDR3 coding DNA: TGTGCCAGCAGCCGGACGGACTACGACGAGCAGTACTTC. Protein product: CASSRTDYDEQYF.

This chain uses TRBV11-2 with TRBJ2-5, with 9 bases identical to TRBD2. V shed 5 bases, J shed 11 bases, and the junction held 9 bases outside the gene matches. CDR1 and CDR2 from the germline V gene are SGHAT and FQNNGV. There are 13 residues in the CDR3. The CDR3 DNA is TGTGCCAGCAGCCGGGGGCTAGCGGGGTATCAGTACTTC. Protein sequence: CASSRGLAGYQYF.

The genes are TRBV7-2 and TRBJ1-3; D gene unclear. The V gene lost 1 base and the J gene lost 4 bases, with 5 bases spanning the gap. CDR1 and CDR2 from the germline V gene are SGHTA and FQGNSA. The CDR3 extends over 13 amino acids. CDR3 coding DNA: TGTGCCAGCAGCTTAGTCGAGGGAAACACCATATATTTT. Encoded protein: CASSLVEGNTIYF.

The chain couples TRBV11-2 to TRBJ2-1; 7 positions match TRBD2. Germline V CDR1 and CDR2: SGHAT, FQNNGV. The CDR3 is made up of 16 amino acids. The junction had 6 bases not matched to a gene; V was cut back by 1 base and J by 3 bases. CDR3 region: CASSLGVLADYNEQFF. Here the CDR3 DNA reads TGTGCCAGCAGCTTAGGGGTTCTAGCGGACTACAATGAGCAGTTCTTC.

This clone was counted between two and nine times. The chain links TRBV6-6 to TRBJ1-1; TRBD1 matches at 7 bases. Per germline, CDR1 MNHNY and CDR2 SVGAGI (reference sequence). V gave up 2 bases and J gave up 10 bases; unmatched junction bases: 7. The CDR3 spans 13 residues. As DNA, the CDR3 is TGTGCCAGCAGTTACCAAGGGACAGCCATAGCTTTCTTT. This sequence encodes CASSYQGTAIAFF.

This clone came up a few times. The V and J genes are TRBV30 and TRBJ1-2; 10 bases fit TRBD1. From germline, CDR1 is GTSNPN and CDR2 SVGIG (reference sequence). CDR3 length: 13 residues. The V gene end was trimmed by 2 bases and the J gene end by 7 bases; junction bases not matched to a gene: 4. CDR3 DNA sequence: TGTGCCTGGAGTCTCGGGACAGGGGTTGGCTACACCTTC. Protein sequence: CAWSLGTGVGYTF.

The CDR3 DNA sequence: TGTGCCAGCAGCTTAGATCTTCTCACCGGGGAGCTGTTTTTT. This gives the protein CASSLDLLTGELFF. The chain recombines TRBV7-6 with TRBJ2-2; no reliable D call. CDR3 size: 14 residues. The germline gives CDR1 SGHVS, CDR2 FNYEAQ. V lost 1 base and J 4 bases, leaving 7 bases between the germline ends.